This T cell receptor beta chain was captured by sequencing in a study of OX40 agonist ivuxolimab in advanced cancers. At the level of the study: Patients were treated with ivuxolimab, an agonistic anti-OX40 (CD134) antibody. People who had prior anti-PD-1, anti-PD-L1 or anti-CTLA-4 therapy could take part, and about 40% had some.

Sequencing was performed with immunoSEQ multiplex PCR; in TCRdb, only in-frame clones are kept and a portion is missing. This sample yields 95,000 to 150,000 clones, of which around 95% are seen a single time; over 0.15% belongs to the top ten. CDR1 is SGHKS, CDR2 YYEKEE, per germline (reference sequence). The V gene lost 3 bases and the J gene lost 1 base, with 10 bases spanning the gap. The CDR3 spans 14 residues. This sample comprised CD4+ or CD8+ T cells sorted from blood, obtained in a trial of the OX40 agonist ivuxolimab. The source of this sequence is an adult with an advanced solid tumor such as melanoma, head and neck, liver or kidney cancer. The chain combines TRBV5-5 with TRBJ2-5, with a tentative D call TRBD1 (6 bases). The CDR3 sequence: CASSSGQLQETQYF. The CDR3, as DNA: TGTGCCAGCAGCTCCGGACAGCTCCAAGAGACCCAGTACTTC.